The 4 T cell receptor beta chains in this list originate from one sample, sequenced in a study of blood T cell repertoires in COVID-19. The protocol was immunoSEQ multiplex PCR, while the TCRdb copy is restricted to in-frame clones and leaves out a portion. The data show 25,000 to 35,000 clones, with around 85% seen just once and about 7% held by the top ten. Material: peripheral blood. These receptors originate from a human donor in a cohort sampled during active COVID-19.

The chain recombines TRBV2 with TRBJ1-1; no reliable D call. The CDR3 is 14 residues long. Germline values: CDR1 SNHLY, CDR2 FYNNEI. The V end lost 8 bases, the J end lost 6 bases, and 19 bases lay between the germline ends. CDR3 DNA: TGTGCCAGCGGACCAGGTATTGCGGGCGCTGAAGCTTTCTTT. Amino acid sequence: CASGPGIAGAEAFF.

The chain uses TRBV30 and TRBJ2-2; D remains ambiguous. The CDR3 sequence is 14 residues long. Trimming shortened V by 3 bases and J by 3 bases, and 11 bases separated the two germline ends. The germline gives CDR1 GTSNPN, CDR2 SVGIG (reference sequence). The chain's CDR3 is CAWSPDRDTGELFF. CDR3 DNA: TGTGCCTGGAGCCCCGATCGGGACACCGGGGAGCTGTTTTTT.

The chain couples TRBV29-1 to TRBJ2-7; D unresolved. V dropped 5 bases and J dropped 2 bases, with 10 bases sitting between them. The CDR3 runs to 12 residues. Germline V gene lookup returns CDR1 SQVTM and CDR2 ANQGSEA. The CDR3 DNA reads TGCAGCGTTTTTTCCAGGACCTACGAGCAGTACTTC. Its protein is CSVFSRTYEQYF.

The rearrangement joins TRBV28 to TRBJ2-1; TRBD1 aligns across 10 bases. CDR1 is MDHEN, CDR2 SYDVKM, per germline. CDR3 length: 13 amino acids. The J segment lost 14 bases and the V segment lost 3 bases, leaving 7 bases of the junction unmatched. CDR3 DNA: TGTGCCAGCAGTTTTTCCGCCGGGACAGGGGAGTTCTTC. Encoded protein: CASSFSAGTGEFF.